Reported below is one T cell receptor (beta chain). Its antigen is currently unknown. The CDR3 is made up of 13 amino acids. Germline CDR1 and CDR2: WSHSY and SAAADI. The V gene end was trimmed by 8 bases and the J gene end by 4 bases; junction bases not matched to a gene: 7. The data stem from a study of Ad26.COV2.S vaccination and SARS-CoV-2 variants. Measured with immunoSEQ multiplex PCR; TCRdb has only the in-frame clones, and not every one. The table lists some 180,000 clones, approximately 90% of them singletons. Study results and caveats: Among vaccine recipients, spike-specific TCR breadth exceeded that of placebo recipients.

The chain links TRBV10-2 to TRBJ1-1, with 7 positions matching TRBD1. Here the sequenced sample was peripheral blood, taken after recovery from COVID-19. This clonotype originated in a human donor who had recovered from COVID-19. In DNA, the CDR3 is TGCGCCAGCGCCGAACAGGGGATCACTGAAGCTTTCTTT. Its protein is CASAEQGITEAFF.